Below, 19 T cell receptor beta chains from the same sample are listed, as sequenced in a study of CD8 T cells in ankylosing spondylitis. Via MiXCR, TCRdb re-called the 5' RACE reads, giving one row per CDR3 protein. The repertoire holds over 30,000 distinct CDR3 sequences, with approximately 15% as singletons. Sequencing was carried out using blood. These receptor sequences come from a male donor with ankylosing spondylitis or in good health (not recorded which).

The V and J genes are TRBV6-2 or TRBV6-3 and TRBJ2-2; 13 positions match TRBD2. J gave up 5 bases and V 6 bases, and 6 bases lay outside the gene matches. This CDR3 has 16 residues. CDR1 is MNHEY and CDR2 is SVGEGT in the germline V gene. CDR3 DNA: TGTGCCAGCAGAGGACTAGCGGGAGTTTGGACCGGGGAGCTGTTTTTT. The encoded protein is CASRGLAGVWTGELFF.

The CDR3: CASRSRDTNEQFF. The CDR3 nucleotides are TGTGCCAGCAGGAGCCGGGACACCAATGAGCAGTTCTTC. The V and J genes are TRBV7-2 and TRBJ2-1, with D possibly TRBD1 on 6 matching bases. The CDR3 is made up of 13 amino acids. V was pared by 6 bases and J by 6 bases, with 12 bases between. The V gene's germline CDR1 is SGHTA and CDR2 FQGNSA.

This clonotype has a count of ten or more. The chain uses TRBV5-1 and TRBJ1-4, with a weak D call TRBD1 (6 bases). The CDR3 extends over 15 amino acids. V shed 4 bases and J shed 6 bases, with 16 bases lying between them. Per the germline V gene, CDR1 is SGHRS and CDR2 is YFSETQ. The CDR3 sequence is CASSERRGSDEKLFF. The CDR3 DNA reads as TGCGCCAGCAGCGAACGGAGGGGGTCCGATGAAAAACTGTTTTTT.

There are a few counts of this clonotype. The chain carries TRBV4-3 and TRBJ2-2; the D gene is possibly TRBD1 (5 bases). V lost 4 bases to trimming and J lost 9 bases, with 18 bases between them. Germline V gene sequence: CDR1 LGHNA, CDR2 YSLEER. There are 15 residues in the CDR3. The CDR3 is CASSPVLSGLRELFF. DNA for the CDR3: TGCGCCAGCAGCCCTGTGCTATCAGGGTTGCGGGAGCTGTTTTTT.

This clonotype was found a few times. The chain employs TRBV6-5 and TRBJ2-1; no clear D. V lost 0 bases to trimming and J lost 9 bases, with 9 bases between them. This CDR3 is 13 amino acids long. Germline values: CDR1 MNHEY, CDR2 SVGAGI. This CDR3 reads CASSYSMQVEQFF. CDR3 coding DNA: TGTGCCAGCAGTTACTCGATGCAGGTTGAGCAGTTCTTC.

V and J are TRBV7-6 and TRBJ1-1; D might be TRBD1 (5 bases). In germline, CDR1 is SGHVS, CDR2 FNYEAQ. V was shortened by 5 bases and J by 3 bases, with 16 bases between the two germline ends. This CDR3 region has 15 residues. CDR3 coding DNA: TGTGCCAGCAGCGGCGGTTTCAGGGCGGACACTGAAGCTTTCTTT. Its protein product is CASSGGFRADTEAFF.

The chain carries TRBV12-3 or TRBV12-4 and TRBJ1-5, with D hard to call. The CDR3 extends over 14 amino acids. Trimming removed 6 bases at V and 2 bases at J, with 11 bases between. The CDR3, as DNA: TGTGCCAGCAGCCGTGATAGTGGCAATCAGCCCCAGCATTTT. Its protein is CASSRDSGNQPQHF.

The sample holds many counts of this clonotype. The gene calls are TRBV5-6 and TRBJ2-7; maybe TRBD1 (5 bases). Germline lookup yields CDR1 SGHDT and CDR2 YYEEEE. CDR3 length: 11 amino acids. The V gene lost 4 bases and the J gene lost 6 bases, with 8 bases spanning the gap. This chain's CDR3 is CASSRTGEQYF. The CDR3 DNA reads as TGTGCCAGCAGCCGTACAGGCGAGCAGTACTTC.

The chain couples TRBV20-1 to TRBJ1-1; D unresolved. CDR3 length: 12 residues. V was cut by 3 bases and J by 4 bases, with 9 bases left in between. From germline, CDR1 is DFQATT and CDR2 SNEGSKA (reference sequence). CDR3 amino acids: CSARRGATEAFF. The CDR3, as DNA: TGCAGTGCTAGGCGGGGAGCCACTGAAGCTTTCTTT.

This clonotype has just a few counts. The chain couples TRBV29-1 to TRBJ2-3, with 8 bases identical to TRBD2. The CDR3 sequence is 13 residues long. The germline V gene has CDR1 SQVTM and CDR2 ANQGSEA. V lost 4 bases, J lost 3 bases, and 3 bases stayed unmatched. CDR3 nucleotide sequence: TGCAGCGTTGCATTAGCGGGGACAGATACGCAGTATTTT. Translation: CSVALAGTDTQYF.

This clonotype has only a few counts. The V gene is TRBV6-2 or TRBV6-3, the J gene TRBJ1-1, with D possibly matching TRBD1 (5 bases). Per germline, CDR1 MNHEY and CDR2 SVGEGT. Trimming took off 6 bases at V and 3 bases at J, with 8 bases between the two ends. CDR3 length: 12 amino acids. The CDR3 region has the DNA TGTGCCAGCAGGAGACAGTACACTGAAGCTTTCTTT. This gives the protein CASRRQYTEAFF.

The CDR3 spells CASSESQGTYEQFF. Here the CDR3 DNA reads TGTGCCAGCAGTGAATCACAGGGTACCTATGAGCAGTTCTTC. The chain joins TRBV2 to TRBJ2-1; tentatively, D is TRBD1 (6 bases). CDR1 is SNHLY and CDR2 is FYNNEI in the germline V gene. V lost 2 bases to trimming and J lost 8 bases, with 13 bases between them. The CDR3 consists of 14 residues.

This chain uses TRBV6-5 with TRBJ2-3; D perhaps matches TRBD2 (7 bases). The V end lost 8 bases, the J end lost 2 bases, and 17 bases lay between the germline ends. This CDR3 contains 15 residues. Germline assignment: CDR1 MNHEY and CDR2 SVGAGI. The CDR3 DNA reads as TGTGCCAGCCGTCGGGGGGCAATCGCCACAGATACGCAGTATTTT. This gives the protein CASRRGAIATDTQYF.

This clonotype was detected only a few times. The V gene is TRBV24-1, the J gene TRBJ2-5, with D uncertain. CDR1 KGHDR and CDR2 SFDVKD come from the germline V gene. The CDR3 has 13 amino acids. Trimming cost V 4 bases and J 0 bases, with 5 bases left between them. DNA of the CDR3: TGTGCCACCAGTGACCCCAACCAAGAGACCCAGTACTTC. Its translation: CATSDPNQETQYF.

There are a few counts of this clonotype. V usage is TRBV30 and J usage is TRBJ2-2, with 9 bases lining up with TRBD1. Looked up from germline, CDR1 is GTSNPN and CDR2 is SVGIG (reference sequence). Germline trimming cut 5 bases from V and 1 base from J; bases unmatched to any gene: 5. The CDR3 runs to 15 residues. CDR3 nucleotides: TGTGCCTGGGAACCGGGACAGGGGAACACCGGGGAGCTGTTTTTT. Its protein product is CAWEPGQGNTGELFF.

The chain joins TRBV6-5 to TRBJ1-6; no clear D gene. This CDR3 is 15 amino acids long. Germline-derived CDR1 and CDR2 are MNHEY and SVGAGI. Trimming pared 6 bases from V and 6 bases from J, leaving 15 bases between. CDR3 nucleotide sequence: TGTGCCAGCAGACCCTCGGGCCTTTCTAATTCACCCCTCCACTTT. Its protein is CASRPSGLSNSPLHF.

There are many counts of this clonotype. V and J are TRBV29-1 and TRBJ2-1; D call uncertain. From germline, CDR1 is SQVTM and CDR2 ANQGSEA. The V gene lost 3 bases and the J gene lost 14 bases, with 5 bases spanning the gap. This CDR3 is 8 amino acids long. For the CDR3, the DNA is TGCAGCGTTGATGGCAAGTTCTTC. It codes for CSVDGKFF.

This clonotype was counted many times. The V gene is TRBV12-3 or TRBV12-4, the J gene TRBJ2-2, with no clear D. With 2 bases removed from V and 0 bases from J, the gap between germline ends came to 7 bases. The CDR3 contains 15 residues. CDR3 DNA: TGTGCCAGCAGTTTAATGATTTCGAACACCGGGGAGCTGTTTTTT. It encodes CASSLMISNTGELFF.

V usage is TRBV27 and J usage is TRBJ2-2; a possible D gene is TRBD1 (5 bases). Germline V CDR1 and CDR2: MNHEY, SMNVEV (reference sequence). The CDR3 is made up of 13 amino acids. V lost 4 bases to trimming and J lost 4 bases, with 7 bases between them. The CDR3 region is CASSWGGTGELFF. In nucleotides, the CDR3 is TGTGCCAGCAGTTGGGGCGGCACCGGGGAGCTGTTTTTT.